This TCR beta chain derives from a study of Graves' ophthalmopathy and Graves' hyperthyroidism. The V and J ends lost 3 bases and 7 bases respectively, with 9 bases between them. Germline CDR1 is SEHNR and CDR2 is FQNEAQ (reference sequence). The CDR3 sequence is 12 residues long. Amplified material comprised TCR beta CDR3 regions derived from RNA transcripts. The library came from an HTBI-primed first-round RT-PCR and a second-round multiplex PCR. MiXCR was run by TCRdb on the multiplex PCR reads, yielding one entry per CDR3 protein. The sample consists of more than 1,000,000 distinct CDR3 sequences, about 36% of them appearing once. The table lists this clonotype with many counts.

The rearrangement links TRBV7-9 to TRBJ1-1; D uncertain. Sequencing was carried out using peripheral blood or thyroid tissue (not recorded which). The TCR comes from an adult man with Graves' hyperthyroidism. The CDR3 DNA reads as TGTGCCAGCAGCTTTTCCGTCAGTGAAGCTTTCTTT. It is translated as CASSFSVSEAFF.